These T cell receptor beta chains were read from a single sample in a study of human T cells and chemical hapten exposure. TCRdb reprocessed the RACE reads with MiXCR, giving one entry per CDR3 protein. The sample contains about 120,000 distinct CDR3 sequences, roughly 13% of which appear only once. Sample: whole blood, taken in connection with sensitization to the hapten diphenylcyclopropenone (DPC). These receptor sequences come from a woman between 18 and 30 years old with alopecia areata. Some clones in this sample may be carry-over from other donors' samples. CDR3s include the opening cysteine and the closing phenylalanine or tryptophan. The D gene is left open where the match is weak. Expanded clones are given a class, and other clones once, few, many or no size at all.

v_call	d_call	j_call	clone_size	cdr3_nt	cdr3_aa
TRBV23-1	NA	TRBJ2-2	NA	NA	CASRPKGQGRTPGSCFF
TRBV4-3	NA	TRBJ2-3	NA	TGCGCCAGCAGCCACCTCAACACAGATACGCAGTATTTT	CASSHLNTDTQYF
TRBV20-1	NA	TRBJ2-7	few	TGCAGTGCTCATGGACGTAGCTCCTACGAGCAGTACTTC	CSAHGRSSYEQYF
TRBV29-1	NA	TRBJ1-2	NA	TGCAGCGTTGATCCTTTTGCAACTAACTATGGCTACACCTTC	CSVDPFATNYGYTF
TRBV10-3	TRBD1	TRBJ1-2	NA	TGTGCCATCAGTGAAAGGGACAGTCCTTATGGCTACACCTTC	CAISERDSPYGYTF
TRBV29-1	TRBD1	TRBJ1-1	few	TGCAGCGTTTCTCAGAGGGGGCCGGGGAACACTGAAGCTTTCTTT	CSVSQRGPGNTEAFF
TRBV11-1	TRBD1	TRBJ2-7	few	TGTGCCAGCAGCTCTCGGGACAGGGGAAGCTACGAGCAGTACTTC	CASSSRDRGSYEQYF
TRBV11-2	NA	TRBJ2-2	few	TGTGCCACCCGAAGGACGAACACCGGGGAGCTGTTTTTT	CATRRTNTGELFF
TRBV18	NA	TRBJ2-3	NA	TGTGCCAGCTCACCACCAGAACGGCGGGGTTACACAGATACGCAGTATTTT	CASSPPERRGYTDTQYF
TRBV11-2	NA	TRBJ1-1	NA	TGTGCCAGCAGCGCGAACACCCTGAACACTGAAGCTTTCTTT	CASSANTLNTEAFF
TRBV7-9	NA	TRBJ2-7	NA	TGTGCCAGCAGCTTAGAAGTTGGAGTCGAGCAGTACTTC	CASSLEVGVEQYF
TRBV11-2	NA	TRBJ2-1	few	TGTGCCAGCAGCTTAAGAGGGGGGGCATCCTACAATGAGCAGTTCTTC	CASSLRGGASYNEQFF
TRBV27	NA	TRBJ2-3	few	TGTGCCAGCAGTTTAATTTCCCCAGTGGGGGGGCTCACAGATACGCAGTATTTT	CASSLISPVGGLTDTQYF
TRBV30	NA	TRBJ2-5	NA	TGTGCCTGGAGCGCAGACAGGACACAAGAGACCCAGTACTTC	CAWSADRTQETQYF
TRBV2	NA	TRBJ2-1	few	TGTGCCAGCAGGGGGGCATCCGAGTACATAGGTGAGCAGTTCTTC	CASRGASEYIGEQFF
TRBV5-1	TRBD1	TRBJ2-3	few	TGCGCCAGCAGCGCGGGACAGGGGGTCGCAGATACGCAGTATTTT	CASSAGQGVADTQYF
TRBV4-3	NA	TRBJ2-1	NA	TGCGCCAGCAGCCAAGATACACATGAGCAGTTCTTC	CASSQDTHEQFF
TRBV30	NA	TRBJ2-4	few	TGTGCCTGGAGTGAAGGGTTTCAGGCCAAAAACATTCAGTACTTC	CAWSEGFQAKNIQYF
TRBV14	NA	TRBJ1-2	many	TGTGCCAGCAGCCAAGATATACGTTATGGCTACACCTTC	CASSQDIRYGYTF
TRBV3-1	NA	TRBJ1-4	many	TGTGCCAGCAGCCAAGCGGGGACCCTTAATGAAAAACTGTTTTTT	CASSQAGTLNEKLFF
TRBV6-2/TRBV6-3	NA	TRBJ1-1	few	TGTGCCAGCAGTTTCCGGGCCTTGAGCACTGAAGCTTTCTTT	CASSFRALSTEAFF
TRBV7-2	TRBD2	TRBJ2-3	many	TGTGCCAGCAGCTTGCGGGGGACCAGCACAGATACGCAGTATTTT	CASSLRGTSTDTQYF
TRBV19	TRBD1	TRBJ2-2	many	TGTGCCACCCGAGGCGGGACAGGGGGCACCGGGGAGCTGTTTTTT	CATRGGTGGTGELFF
TRBV5-5	TRBD1	TRBJ2-7	NA	TGTGCCAGCAGCTTGGCGACAGGGGAAGAGCAGTACTTC	CASSLATGEEQYF
TRBV7-9	NA	TRBJ2-5	few	TGTGCCAGCAGCTTGATCTTGGAGACCCAGTACTTC	CASSLILETQYF
TRBV18	TRBD1	TRBJ1-2	NA	TGTGCCAGCTCACCGGGACAGGAGAACTATGGCTACACCTTC	CASSPGQENYGYTF
TRBV5-6	NA	TRBJ2-3	NA	TGTGCCAGCAGCTATAGCACAGATACGCAGTATTTT	CASSYSTDTQYF
TRBV10-3	NA	TRBJ2-3	many	TGTGCCATCAGTGAGAGGGCAGACACAGATACGCAGTATTTT	CAISERADTDTQYF